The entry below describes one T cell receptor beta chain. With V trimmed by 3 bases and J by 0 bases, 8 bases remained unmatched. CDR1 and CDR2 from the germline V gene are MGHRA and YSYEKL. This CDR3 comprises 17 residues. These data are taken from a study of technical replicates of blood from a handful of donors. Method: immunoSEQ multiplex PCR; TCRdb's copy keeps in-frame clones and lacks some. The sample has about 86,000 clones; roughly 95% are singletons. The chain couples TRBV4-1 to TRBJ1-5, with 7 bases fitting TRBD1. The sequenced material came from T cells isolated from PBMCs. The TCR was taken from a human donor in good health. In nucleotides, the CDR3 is TGCGCCAGCAGCCACGGAAGACAGGGCTATAGCAATCAGCCCCAGCATTTT. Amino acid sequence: CASSHGRQGYSNQPQHF.